This T cell receptor beta chain was sequenced during a study of T-cell reconstitution after alpha-beta-depleted transplantation in children. A TCRbeta library incorporating unique molecular identifiers was prepared. TCRdb processed the PCR reads anew with MiXCR; each CDR3 protein has one entry. The table shows 85,000 to 120,000 distinct CDR3 sequences, with under 7% occurring only once. Germline V gene sequence: CDR1 MDHEN, CDR2 SYDVKM. The ends lost 5 bases at V and 0 bases at J; junction bases unmatched: 7. This CDR3 has 15 residues. J is TRBJ2-7 and V is TRBV28, with TRBD1 matching over 7 bases. This material consisted of PBMCs, mostly from graft donor cells, taken 60 days after TCRalphabeta/CD19-depleted stem cell transplant. The source of this sequence is a female patient aged 2-10 years who had a stem cell transplant for Fanconi anemia, so the T cells may come from the graft donor. CDR3 DNA sequence: TGTGCCAGCAGTCCTTCCGGGACAGCCTCCTACGAGCAGTACTTC. Translation: CASSPSGTASYEQYF. Drawing the rest from reference TRBV28 and TRBJ2-7, the complete variable domain is DVKVTQSSRYLVKRTGEKVFLECVQDMDHENMFWYRQDPGLGLRLIYFSYDVKMKEKGDIPEGYSVSREKKERFSLILESASTNQTSMYLCASSPSGTASYEQYFGPGTRLTVT.